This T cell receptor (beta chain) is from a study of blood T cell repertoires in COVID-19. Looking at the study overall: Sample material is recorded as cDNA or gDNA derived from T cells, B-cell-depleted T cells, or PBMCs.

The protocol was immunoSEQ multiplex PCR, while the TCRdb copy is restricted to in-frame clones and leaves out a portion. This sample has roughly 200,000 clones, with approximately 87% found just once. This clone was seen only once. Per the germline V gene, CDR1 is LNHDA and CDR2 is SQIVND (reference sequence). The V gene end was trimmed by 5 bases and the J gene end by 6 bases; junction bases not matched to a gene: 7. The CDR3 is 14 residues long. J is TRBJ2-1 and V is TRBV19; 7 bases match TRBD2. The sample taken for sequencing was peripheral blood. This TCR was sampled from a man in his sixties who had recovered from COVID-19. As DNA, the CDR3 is TGTGCCAGTAGTTGGAGTGCGGGGGTCAATGAGCAGTTCTTC. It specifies CASSWSAGVNEQFF.